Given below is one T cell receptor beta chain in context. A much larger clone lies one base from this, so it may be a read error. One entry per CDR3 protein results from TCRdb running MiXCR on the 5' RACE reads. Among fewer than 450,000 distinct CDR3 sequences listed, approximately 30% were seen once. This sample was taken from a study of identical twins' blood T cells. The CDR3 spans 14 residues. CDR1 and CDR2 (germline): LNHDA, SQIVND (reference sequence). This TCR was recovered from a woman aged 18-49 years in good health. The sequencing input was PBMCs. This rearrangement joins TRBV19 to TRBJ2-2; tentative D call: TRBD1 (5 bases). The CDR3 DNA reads TGTGCCAGTAGCCCAGGACACAACACCAGGGAGCTGTTTTTT. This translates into CASSPGHNTRELFF.